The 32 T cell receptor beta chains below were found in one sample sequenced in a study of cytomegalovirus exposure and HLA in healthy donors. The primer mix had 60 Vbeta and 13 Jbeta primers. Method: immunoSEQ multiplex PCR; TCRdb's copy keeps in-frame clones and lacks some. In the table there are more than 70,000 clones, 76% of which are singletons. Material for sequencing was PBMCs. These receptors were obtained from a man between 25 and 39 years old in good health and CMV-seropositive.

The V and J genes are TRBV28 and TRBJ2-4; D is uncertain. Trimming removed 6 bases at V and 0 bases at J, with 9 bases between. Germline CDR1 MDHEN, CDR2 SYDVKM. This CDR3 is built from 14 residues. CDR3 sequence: CASSLKLAKNIQYF. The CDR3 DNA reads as TGTGCCAGCAGCCTAAAGCTAGCCAAAAACATTCAGTACTTC.

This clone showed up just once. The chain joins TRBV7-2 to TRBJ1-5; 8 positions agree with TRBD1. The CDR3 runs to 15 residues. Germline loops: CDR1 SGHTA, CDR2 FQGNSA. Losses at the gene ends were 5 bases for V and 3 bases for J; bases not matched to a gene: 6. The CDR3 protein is CASSGLTGANQPQHF. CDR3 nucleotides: TGTGCCAGCAGCGGACTGACAGGGGCCAATCAGCCCCAGCATTTT.

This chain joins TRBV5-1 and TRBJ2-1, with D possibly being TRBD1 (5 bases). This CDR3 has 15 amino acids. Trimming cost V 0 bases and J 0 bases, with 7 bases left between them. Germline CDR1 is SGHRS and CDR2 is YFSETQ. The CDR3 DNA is TGCGCCAGCAGCTTGGGGGGCAGCTCCTACAATGAGCAGTTCTTC. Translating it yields CASSLGGSSYNEQFF.

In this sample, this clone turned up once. The CDR3 DNA reads TGTGCCAGCTCACTCCTCCTAGCGGGGCTTTACAATGAGCAGTTCTTC. Amino acid sequence: CASSLLLAGLYNEQFF. This rearrangement joins TRBV18 to TRBJ2-1, with TRBD2 identical over 9 bases. CDR3 length: 16 residues. The V segment lost 4 bases and the J segment 4 bases; nucleotides outside the gene matches: 8. Germline V gene lookup returns CDR1 KGHSH and CDR2 LQKENI.

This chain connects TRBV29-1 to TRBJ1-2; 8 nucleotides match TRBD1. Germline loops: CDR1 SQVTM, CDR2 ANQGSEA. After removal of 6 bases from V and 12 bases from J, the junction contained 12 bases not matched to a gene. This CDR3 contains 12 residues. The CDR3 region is CSVAMTGDDNTF. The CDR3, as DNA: TGCAGCGTCGCGATGACAGGGGACGACAACACCTTC.

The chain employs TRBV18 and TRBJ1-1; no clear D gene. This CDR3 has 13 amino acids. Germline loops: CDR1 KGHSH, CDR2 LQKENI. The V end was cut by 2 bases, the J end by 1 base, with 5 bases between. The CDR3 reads CASSPGANTEAFF. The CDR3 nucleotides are TGTGCCAGCTCACCAGGAGCGAACACTGAAGCTTTCTTT.

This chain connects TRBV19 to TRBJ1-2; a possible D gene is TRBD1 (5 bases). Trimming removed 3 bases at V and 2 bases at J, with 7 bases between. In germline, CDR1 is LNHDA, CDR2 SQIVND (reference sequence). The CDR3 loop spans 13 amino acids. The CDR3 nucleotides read TGTGCCAGTAGTATTGGGGCCAACTATGGCTACACCTTC. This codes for CASSIGANYGYTF.

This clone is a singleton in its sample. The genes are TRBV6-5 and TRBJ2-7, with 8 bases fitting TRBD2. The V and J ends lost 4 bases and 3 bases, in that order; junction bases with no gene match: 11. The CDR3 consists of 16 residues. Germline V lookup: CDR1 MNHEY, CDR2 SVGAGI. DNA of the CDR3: TGTGCCAGCAGTTCCGTAAGATCGCGGGGGGTCTACGAGCAGTACTTC. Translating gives CASSSVRSRGVYEQYF.

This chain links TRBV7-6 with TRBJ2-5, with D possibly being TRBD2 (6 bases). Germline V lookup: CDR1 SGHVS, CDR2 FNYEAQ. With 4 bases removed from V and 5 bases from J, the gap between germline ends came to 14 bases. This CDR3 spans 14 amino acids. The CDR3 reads CASSSSLGRETQYF. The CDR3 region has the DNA TGTGCCAGCAGCTCCTCCCTAGGGAGGGAGACCCAGTACTTC.

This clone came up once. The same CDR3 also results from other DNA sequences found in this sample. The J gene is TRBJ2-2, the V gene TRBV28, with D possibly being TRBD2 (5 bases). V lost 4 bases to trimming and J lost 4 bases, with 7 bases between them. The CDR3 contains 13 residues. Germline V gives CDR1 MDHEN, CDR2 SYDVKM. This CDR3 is CASSSRGTGELFF. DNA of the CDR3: TGTGCCAGCAGTTCCCGGGGCACCGGGGAGCTGTTTTTT. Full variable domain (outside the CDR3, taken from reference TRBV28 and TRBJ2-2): DVKVTQSSRYLVKRTGEKVFLECVQDMDHENMFWYRQDPGLGLRLIYFSYDVKMKEKGDIPEGYSVSREKKERFSLILESASTNQTSMYLCASSSRGTGELFFGEGSRLTVL.

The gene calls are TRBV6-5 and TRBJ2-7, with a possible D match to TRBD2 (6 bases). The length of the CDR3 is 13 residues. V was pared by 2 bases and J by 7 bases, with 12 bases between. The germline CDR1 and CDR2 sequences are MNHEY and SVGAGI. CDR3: CASSYQPRGEQYF. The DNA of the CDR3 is TGTGCCAGCAGTTACCAACCCCGGGGGGAGCAGTACTTC.

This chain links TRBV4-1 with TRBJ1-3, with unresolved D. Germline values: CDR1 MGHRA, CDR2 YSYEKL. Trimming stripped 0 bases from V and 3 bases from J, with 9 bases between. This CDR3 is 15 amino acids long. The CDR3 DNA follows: TGCGCCAGCAGCCAAGATCCGGGTAGTGGAAACACCATATATTTT. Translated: CASSQDPGSGNTIYF.

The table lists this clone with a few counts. The CDR3 sequence is CASSLVEFEQFF. DNA for the CDR3: TGTGCCAGCAGCTTAGTGGAGTTTGAGCAGTTCTTC. V and J are TRBV7-2 and TRBJ2-1; D call uncertain. This CDR3 is 12 amino acids long. V shed 1 base and J shed 9 bases, with 7 bases lying between them. Germline values: CDR1 SGHTA, CDR2 FQGNSA.

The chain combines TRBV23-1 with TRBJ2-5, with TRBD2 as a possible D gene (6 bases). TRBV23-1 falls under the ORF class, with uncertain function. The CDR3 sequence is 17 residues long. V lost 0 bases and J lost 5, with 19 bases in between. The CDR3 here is CASSQSTTRSGFETQYF. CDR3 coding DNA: TGCGCCAGCAGTCAATCGACCACAAGGAGCGGGTTCGAGACCCAGTACTTC.

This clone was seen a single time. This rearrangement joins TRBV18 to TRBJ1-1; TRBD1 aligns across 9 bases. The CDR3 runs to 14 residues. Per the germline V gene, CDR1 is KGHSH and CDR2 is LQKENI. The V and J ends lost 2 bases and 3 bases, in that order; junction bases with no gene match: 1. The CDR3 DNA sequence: TGTGCCAGCTCACCATGGGACAGGGACACTGAAGCTTTCTTT. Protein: CASSPWDRDTEAFF.

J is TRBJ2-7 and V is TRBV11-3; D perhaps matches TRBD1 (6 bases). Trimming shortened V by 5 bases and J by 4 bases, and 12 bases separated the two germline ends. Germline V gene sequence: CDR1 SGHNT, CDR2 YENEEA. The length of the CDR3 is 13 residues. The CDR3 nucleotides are TGTGCCAGCAGCCCTGGACAGACATACGAGCAGTACTTC. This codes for CASSPGQTYEQYF.

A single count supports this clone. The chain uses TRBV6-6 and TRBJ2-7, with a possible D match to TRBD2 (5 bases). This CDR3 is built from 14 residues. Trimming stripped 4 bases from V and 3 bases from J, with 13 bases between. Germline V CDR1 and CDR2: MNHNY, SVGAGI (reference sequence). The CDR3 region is CASSLPGLNYEQYV. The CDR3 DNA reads TGTGCCAGCAGTTTGCCAGGACTCAACTACGAGCAGTACGTC.

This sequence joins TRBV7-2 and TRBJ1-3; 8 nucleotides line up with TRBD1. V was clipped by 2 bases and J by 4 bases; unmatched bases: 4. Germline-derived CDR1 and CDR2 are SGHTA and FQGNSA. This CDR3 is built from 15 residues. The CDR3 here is CASSLQGATGNTIYF. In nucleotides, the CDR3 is TGTGCCAGCAGCTTACAGGGGGCAACGGGAAACACCATATATTTT.

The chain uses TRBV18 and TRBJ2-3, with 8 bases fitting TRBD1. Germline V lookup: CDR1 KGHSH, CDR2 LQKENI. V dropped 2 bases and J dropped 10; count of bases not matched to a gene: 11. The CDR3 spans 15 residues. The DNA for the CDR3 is TGTGCCAGCTCACCAGGCGGGACAGGAGAGATGGCGCAGTATTTT. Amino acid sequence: CASSPGGTGEMAQYF.

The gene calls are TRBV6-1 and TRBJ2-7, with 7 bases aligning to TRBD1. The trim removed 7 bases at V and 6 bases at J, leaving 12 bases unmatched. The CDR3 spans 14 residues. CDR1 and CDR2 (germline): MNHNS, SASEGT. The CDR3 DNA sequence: TGTGCCAGCAAAGAAACAGGGGAGTTCGGCGAGCAGTACGTC. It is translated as CASKETGEFGEQYV.

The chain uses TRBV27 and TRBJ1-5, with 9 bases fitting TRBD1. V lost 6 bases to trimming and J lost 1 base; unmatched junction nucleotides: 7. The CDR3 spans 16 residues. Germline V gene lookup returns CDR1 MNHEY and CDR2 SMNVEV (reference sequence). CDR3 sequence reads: CASRPTGGLSNQPQHF. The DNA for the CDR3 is TGTGCCAGCAGACCGACAGGGGGGTTAAGCAATCAGCCCCAGCATTTT.

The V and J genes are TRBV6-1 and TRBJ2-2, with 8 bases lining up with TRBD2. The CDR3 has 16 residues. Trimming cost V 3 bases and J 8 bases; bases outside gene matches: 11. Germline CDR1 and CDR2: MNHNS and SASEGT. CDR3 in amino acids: CASSEAFGTRGGELFF. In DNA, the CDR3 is TGTGCCAGCAGTGAGGCTTTTGGGACTAGAGGTGGGGAGCTGTTTTTT.

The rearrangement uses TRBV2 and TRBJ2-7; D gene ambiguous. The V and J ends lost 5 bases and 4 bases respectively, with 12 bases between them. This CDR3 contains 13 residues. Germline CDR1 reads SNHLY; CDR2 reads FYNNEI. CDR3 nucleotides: TGTGCCAGCAGTAGACTCTCGAAATACGAGCAGTACGTC. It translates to CASSRLSKYEQYV.

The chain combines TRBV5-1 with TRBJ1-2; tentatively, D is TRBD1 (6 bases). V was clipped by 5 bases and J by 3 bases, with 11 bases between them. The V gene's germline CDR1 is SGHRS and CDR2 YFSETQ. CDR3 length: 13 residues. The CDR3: CASSWDTDYGYTF. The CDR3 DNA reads TGCGCCAGCAGTTGGGACACGGACTATGGCTACACCTTC.

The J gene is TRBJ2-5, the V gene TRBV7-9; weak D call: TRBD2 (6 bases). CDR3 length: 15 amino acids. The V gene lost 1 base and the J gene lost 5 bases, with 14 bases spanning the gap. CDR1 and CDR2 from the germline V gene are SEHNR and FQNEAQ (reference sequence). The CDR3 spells CASSLGGGRGETQYF. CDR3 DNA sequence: TGTGCCAGCAGCTTAGGGGGAGGAAGGGGTGAGACCCAGTACTTC.

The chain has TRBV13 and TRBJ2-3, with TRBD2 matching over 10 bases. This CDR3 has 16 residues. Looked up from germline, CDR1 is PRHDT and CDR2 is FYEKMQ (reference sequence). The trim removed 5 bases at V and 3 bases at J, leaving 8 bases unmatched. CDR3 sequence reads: CASSLRRGLATDTQYF. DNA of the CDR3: TGTGCCAGCAGCCTCCGCCGGGGACTAGCGACAGATACGCAGTATTTT.

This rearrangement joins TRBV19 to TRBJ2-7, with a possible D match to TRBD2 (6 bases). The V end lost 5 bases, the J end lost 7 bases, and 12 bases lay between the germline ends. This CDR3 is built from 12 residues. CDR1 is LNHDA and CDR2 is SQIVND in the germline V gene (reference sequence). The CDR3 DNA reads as TGTGCCAGTAGTCCGCCCCGGGGGGAGCAGTACTTC. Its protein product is CASSPPRGEQYF.

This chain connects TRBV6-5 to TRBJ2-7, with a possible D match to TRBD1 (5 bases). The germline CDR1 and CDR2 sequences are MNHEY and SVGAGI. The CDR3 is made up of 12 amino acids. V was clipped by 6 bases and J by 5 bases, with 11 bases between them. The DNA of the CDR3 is TGTGCCAGCAGCCCGACAGAGGACGAGCAGTACTTC. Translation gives CASSPTEDEQYF.

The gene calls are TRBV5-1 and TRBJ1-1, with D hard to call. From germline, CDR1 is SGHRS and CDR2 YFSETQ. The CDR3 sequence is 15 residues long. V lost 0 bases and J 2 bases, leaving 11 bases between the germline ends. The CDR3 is CASSLDGVANTEAFF. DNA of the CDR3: TGCGCCAGCAGCTTGGACGGGGTTGCTAACACTGAAGCTTTCTTT.

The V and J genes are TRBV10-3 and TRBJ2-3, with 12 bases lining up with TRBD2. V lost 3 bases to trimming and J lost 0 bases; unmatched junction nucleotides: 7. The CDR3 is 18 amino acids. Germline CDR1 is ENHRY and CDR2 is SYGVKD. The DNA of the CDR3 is TGTGCCATCAGTGAAAAACTAGCGGGAGGAGGGAGCACAGATACGCAGTATTTT. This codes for CAISEKLAGGGSTDTQYF.

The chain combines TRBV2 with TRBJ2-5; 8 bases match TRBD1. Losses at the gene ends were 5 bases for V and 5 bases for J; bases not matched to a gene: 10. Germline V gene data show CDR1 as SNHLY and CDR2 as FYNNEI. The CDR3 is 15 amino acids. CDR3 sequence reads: CASSQATGVSETQYF. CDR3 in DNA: TGTGCCAGCAGTCAGGCGACAGGGGTTAGCGAGACCCAGTACTTC.

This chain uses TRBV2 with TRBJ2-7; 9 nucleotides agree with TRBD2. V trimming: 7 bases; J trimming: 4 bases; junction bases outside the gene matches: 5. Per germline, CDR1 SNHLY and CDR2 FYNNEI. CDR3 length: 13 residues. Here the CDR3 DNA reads TGTGCCAGCAAGGGGACTAGCATTTACGAGCAGTACTTC. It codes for CASKGTSIYEQYF.